The clone carrying this T cell receptor beta chain has a single count. The sample comes from a study of CD8 T cells in Susac syndrome. With random hexamers, about 0.5 to 1 ug RNA was reverse transcribed. The TCR beta CDR3 was amplified by immunoSEQ multiplex PCR across 54 Vbeta, 13 Jbeta. MiXCR, applied by TCRdb to the immunoSEQ multiplex PCR reads, yields one record per CDR3 protein. In the table there are 150,000 to 200,000 distinct CDR3 sequences, approximately 93% of which are singletons. Peripheral blood CD8+ and CD4+ T cells were profiled by TCR beta sequencing. The CDR3 runs to 14 residues. From germline, CDR1 is DFQATT and CDR2 SNEGSKA (reference sequence). Trimming cost V 3 bases and J 3 bases; bases outside gene matches: 4.

The V call is TRBV20-1, the J call TRBJ1-2; 10 nucleotides agree with TRBD1. The receptor's source is a human donor with multiple sclerosis. The sequenced material came from CD4+ T cells from PBMCs. The CDR3: CSAREDRGYYGYTF. The DNA for the CDR3 is TGCAGTGCTAGGGAGGACAGGGGGTACTATGGCTACACCTTC.